This entry is about one T cell receptor (beta chain). Its antigen is currently unknown. V dropped 10 bases and J dropped 6; count of bases not matched to a gene: 8. There are 14 residues in the CDR3. Using its own MiXCR run on the RT-PCR reads, TCRdb lists one record per CDR3 protein. In the table there are roughly 650,000 distinct CDR3 sequences, 13% to 15% of which are singletons. The data derive from a study of response to subunit inactivated influenza vaccine. General observations from the study: With each seasonal influenza vaccination, the authors suggested, few new T cells are recruited.

Sample: PBMCs from blood, taken roughly 15 days before vaccination. This TCR came from a man aged 50 or older who received an inactivated influenza vaccine. This chain joins TRBV12-3 or TRBV12-4 and TRBJ1-6; 8 bases map to TRBD1. CDR3 nucleotides: TGTGCCACGTTAAAAGGACAGGGTAATTCACCCCTCCACTTT. Translating gives CATLKGQGNSPLHF.